Below are 5 T cell receptor beta chains sequenced from a single sample in a study of T cell responses to AZD1222 COVID-19 vaccine. Data came from immunoSEQ multiplex PCR; TCRdb stores just in-frame clones and leaves some out. The sample lists about 140,000 clones, 75% to 90% occurring once. The sequencing used peripheral blood, collected on day 0 of AZD1222 vaccination. These receptors originate from an adult in good health.

This rearrangement joins TRBV5-1 to TRBJ2-3; D may be TRBD1 (5 bases). This CDR3 is 14 amino acids long. Deletions cut 5 bases from V and 2 bases from J, with 12 bases between. Germline V lookup: CDR1 SGHRS, CDR2 YFSETQ. The CDR3 sequence: CASRTQDTTDTQYF. CDR3 DNA: TGCGCCAGCAGGACACAGGATACCACAGATACGCAGTATTTT.

The chain has TRBV3-1 (or the pseudogene TRBV3-2) and TRBJ2-5; perhaps D is TRBD1 or TRBD2 (5 bases each). The CDR3 loop spans 13 amino acids. Trimming pared 4 bases from V and 7 bases from J, leaving 13 bases between. Per germline, CDR1 LGHDT and CDR2 YNNKEL (reference sequence). Here the CDR3 reads CASSLGTAGTQYF. The CDR3 nucleotides are TGTGCCAGCAGCCTCGGGACCGCCGGGACCCAGTACTTC.

The chain employs TRBV28 and TRBJ1-4; a weak D match, TRBD1 (5 bases). This CDR3 is built from 12 residues. Trimming removed 3 bases from V and 8 bases from J, with 7 bases in between. The germline V gene has CDR1 MDHEN and CDR2 SYDVKM. CDR3 nucleotide sequence: TGTGCCAGCAGTTTGAGGGACGAAAAACTGTTTTTT. It encodes CASSLRDEKLFF.

This clone appeared a single time. This chain uses TRBV7-9 with TRBJ2-6, with D possibly TRBD2 on 6 matching bases. The CDR3 runs 17 residues. Per the germline V gene, CDR1 is SEHNR and CDR2 is FQNEAQ (reference sequence). V was clipped by 1 base and J by 4 bases, with 14 bases between them. CDR3 sequence reads: CASSLGLGRTGANVLTF. CDR3 nucleotides: TGTGCCAGCAGCTTAGGATTGGGGAGGACGGGGGCCAACGTCCTGACTTTC. The entire variable domain, with the rest obtained from reference TRBV7-9 and TRBJ2-6, is as follows: DTGVSQNPRHKITKRGQNVTFRCDPISEHNRLYWYRQTLGQGPEFLTYFQNEAQLEKSRLLSDRFSAERPKGSFSTLEIQRTEQGDSAMYLCASSLGLGRTGANVLTFGAGSRLTVL.

For this clone: At one boundary the junction diverges from the germline segment, which might be a read error. The rearrangement joins TRBV30 to TRBJ1-2, with a tentative D call TRBD1 (5 bases). The germline gives CDR1 GTSNPN, CDR2 SVGIG (reference sequence). The CDR3 loop spans 14 amino acids. The CDR3 DNA sequence: TGTGCCTGGAGTGTACGCAGGGCAAACTATAGCTACACCTTC. Protein product: CAWSVRRANYSYTF.